The following is a TCR beta chain sequence with its context. The source of the sample is a study of human T cells and chemical hapten exposure. Study background: 0.01% DPC was applied to the upper back in patch tests, which were read at 6 days.

Germline CDR1 is SGHNT and CDR2 is YYREEE (reference sequence). The V segment lost 4 bases and the J segment 4 bases; nucleotides outside the gene matches: 3. CDR3 length: 13 residues. The study's library attached unique molecular identifiers to single cDNA molecules. TCRdb re-analysed the RACE reads in MiXCR, keeping a single row per CDR3 protein. The sample lists more than 100,000 distinct CDR3 sequences, about 11% occurring once. The time point denotes: patch test 3, about 24 weeks after DPC sensitization. Regarding treatment: therapeutic diphenylcyclopropenone sensitization with weekly scalp DPC. Sequencing used whole blood, obtained in connection with sensitization to the hapten diphenylcyclopropenone (DPC). The rearrangement links TRBV5-4 to TRBJ2-3; 7 bases are a match to TRBD1. This TCR was recovered from a woman in her 50s with alopecia areata. Some clones in this sample may be carry-over from other donors' samples. The CDR3 protein is CASSLTGADTQYF. The CDR3 coding sequence is TGTGCCAGCAGCCTCACAGGGGCAGATACGCAGTATTTT. The complete variable domain, with remaining parts taken from reference TRBV5-4 and TRBJ2-3, reads ETGVTQSPTHLIKTRGQQVTLRCSSQSGHNTVSWYQQALGQGPQFIFQYYREEENGRGNFPPRFSGLQFPNYSSELNVNALELDDSALYLCASSLTGADTQYFGPGTRLTVL.